The present T cell receptor (beta chain) was sequenced within a study of regulatory T cells in long-lasting Graves disease. The wider study: Persistent Graves' disease meant over 5 years of antithyroid drugs with positive TSH receptor antibodies. Study-wide findings and caveats: Fewer public clonotypes were shared by new patients (966) than by persistent patients (around 2,800). Favoring TRBV28, TRBJ1-2 and TRBJ2-5 was a feature seen in persistent disease.

A remark on this clonotype: The antigen is not known. This may be a read error: a much more frequent sequence differs by one nucleotide.

This sample's time point: persistent/refractory GD, antithyroid drugs over 5 years with positive TRAb. The TCR library used RNA extracted from PBMCs. CDR3-region Arm-PCR and iRepertoire HTBI primers produced the TCR beta libraries. Per the authors' pipeline: Among the samples, 60 or so TRBV and 14 to 15 TRBJ segments were identified. MiXCR, applied by TCRdb to the multiplex PCR reads, yields one record per CDR3 protein. The V and J calls reflect TCRdb's pipeline rather than the authors' work. The sample holds under 450,000 distinct CDR3 sequences; around 24% are singletons and the top ten take over 25%. This CDR3 spans 13 amino acids. Germline CDR1 is GTSNPN and CDR2 is SVGIG (reference sequence).

This sequence was found in a female donor with Graves disease. The chain has TRBV30 and TRBJ2-5; D is undetermined. The sequencing here drew on peripheral blood mononuclear cells (PBMCs), taken when the disease was refractory, from a patient treated with antithyroid drugs. CDR3 region: CACSVHVQETQYF. CDR3 DNA: TGTGCCTGTAGTGTACACGTACAAGAGACCCAGTACTTC.